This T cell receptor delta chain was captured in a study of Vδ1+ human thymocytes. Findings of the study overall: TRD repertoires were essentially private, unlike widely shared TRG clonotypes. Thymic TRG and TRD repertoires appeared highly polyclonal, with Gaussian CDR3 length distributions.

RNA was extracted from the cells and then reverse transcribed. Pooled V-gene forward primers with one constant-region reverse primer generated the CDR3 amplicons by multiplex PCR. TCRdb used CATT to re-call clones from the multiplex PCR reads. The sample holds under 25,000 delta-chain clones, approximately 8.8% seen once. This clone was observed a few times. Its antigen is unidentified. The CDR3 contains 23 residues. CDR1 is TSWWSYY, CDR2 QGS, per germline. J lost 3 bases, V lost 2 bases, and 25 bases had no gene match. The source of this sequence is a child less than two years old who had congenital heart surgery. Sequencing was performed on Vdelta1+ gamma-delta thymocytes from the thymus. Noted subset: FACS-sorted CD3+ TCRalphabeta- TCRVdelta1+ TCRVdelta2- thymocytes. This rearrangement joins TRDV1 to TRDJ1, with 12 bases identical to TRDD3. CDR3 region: CALGESSSYVRWGIRALSDKLIF. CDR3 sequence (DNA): TGTGCTCTTGGGGAATCGTCTTCCTACGTTCGCTGGGGGATACGCGCCCTTTCCGATAAACTCATCTTT.